The entry that follows covers one TCR beta chain sequence. This sample was taken from a study of blood T cell repertoires in COVID-19. Sequencing used immunoSEQ multiplex PCR; TCRdb keeps in-frame clones, though not all of them. Of about 140,000 clones in the sample, 88% are singletons; the top ten hold under 12%. The sample consisted of peripheral blood. The sequence came from a man between 45 and 60 years old with active or convalescent COVID-19.

This chain's CDR3 is CASSFIAGGNNEQFF. The CDR3 bases are TGTGCCAGCAGCTTTATAGCGGGAGGGAACAATGAGCAGTTCTTC. V gene TRBV7-2 combines with J gene TRBJ2-1; TRBD2 agrees at 11 bases. Germline V gives CDR1 SGHTA, CDR2 FQGNSA. V was clipped by 3 bases and J by 5 bases; unmatched bases: 3. This CDR3 has 15 amino acids. The full variable domain, with the rest looked up from reference TRBV7-2 and TRBJ2-1, is GAGVSQSPSNKVTEKGKDVELRCDPISGHTALYWYRQSLGQGLEFLIYFQGNSAPDKSGLPSDRFSAERTGGSVSTLTIQRTQQEDSAVYLCASSFIAGGNNEQFFGPGTRLTVL.